The rows below give T cell receptor beta chains drawn from one sample of a study of shared clonotypes between healthy human individuals. Clones were sequenced by immunoSEQ multiplex PCR, and TCRdb holds only the in-frame ones, with some missing. The table has some 2.1 million clones, around 95% seen once. The sample was naive CD8+ T cells from PBMCs. These receptors originate from a man between 18 and 35 years old in good health. Some clones in this sample may be carry-over from other donors' samples. Both conserved end residues are part of each CDR3. Fields, in order: J gene, D gene, clone size, V gene, CDR3 protein, CDR3 DNA. The D gene is left open where the match is weak. Clone size, where shown, is once, few, many, or a class for clones that have expanded.

TRBJ2-1	NA	NA	TRBV27	CASSLTGPSYNEQFF	TGTGCCAGCAGTTTAACCGGACCCTCCTACAATGAGCAGTTCTTC
TRBJ1-3	NA	once	TRBV27	CARGDNRLWFSGNTIYF	TGTGCCAGAGGGGATAACAGGCTATGGTTCTCTGGAAACACCATATATTTT
TRBJ2-7	NA	NA	TRBV29-1	CSVEDSYEQYF	TGCAGCGTTGAAGATTCCTACGAGCAGTACTTC
TRBJ1-1	NA	NA	TRBV29-1	CSVEDLREIPEAFF	TGCAGCGTTGAAGATCTGAGGGAGATCCCTGAAGCTTTCTTT
TRBJ2-7	NA	NA	TRBV7-2	CASSIAGTPAYEQYF	TGTGCCAGCAGCATTGCCGGGACACCCGCCTACGAGCAGTACTTC
TRBJ2-7	NA	NA	TRBV11-2	CASSLGRGTYEQYF	TGTGCCAGCAGCTTAGGCAGGGGAACCTACGAGCAGTACTTC
TRBJ2-1	NA	NA	TRBV7-3	CASSLQGPYNEQFF	TGTGCCAGCAGCCTTCAGGGGCCCTACAATGAGCAGTTCTTC
TRBJ1-1	NA	once	TRBV9	CASSVGQGWNTEAFF	TGTGCCAGCAGCGTAGGACAAGGGTGGAACACTGAAGCTTTCTTT
TRBJ2-7	TRBD2	NA	TRBV30	CAWSPRTSPYEQYF	TGTGCCTGGAGTCCCCGGACTAGCCCGTACGAGCAGTACTTC
TRBJ2-3	TRBD2	NA	TRBV4-3	CASSPLTSGHTDTQYF	TGCGCCAGCAGCCCCCTAACTAGCGGGCACACAGATACGCAGTATTTT
TRBJ2-5	NA	NA	TRBV9	CASSVAGAKETQYF	TGTGCCAGCAGCGTAGCCGGGGCTAAAGAGACCCAGTACTTC
TRBJ2-3	NA	NA	TRBV28	CASSNRGGTDTQYF	TGTGCCAGCAGTAACCGAGGGGGCACAGATACGCAGTATTTT
TRBJ2-1	TRBD2	NA	TRBV9	CASRDLAGGPLSYNEQFF	TGTGCCAGCAGAGATCTAGCGGGAGGGCCTCTCTCCTACAATGAGCAGTTCTTC
TRBJ1-3	NA	once	TRBV7-6	CASSLDRVSGNTIYF	TGTGCCAGCAGCTTAGACAGGGTGTCCGGAAACACCATATATTTT
TRBJ1-1	NA	few	TRBV2	CASIRPNTEAFF	TGTGCCAGCATTCGGCCGAACACTGAAGCTTTCTTT
TRBJ1-1	NA	NA	TRBV21-1	CASGVGYTFLNTEAFF	TGTGCCAGCGGTGTCGGGTATACCTTCCTGAACACTGAAGCTTTCTTT
TRBJ2-7	NA	NA	TRBV14	CASSQDPPAEHYEQYF	TGTGCCAGCAGCCAAGACCCCCCAGCGGAGCACTACGAGCAGTACTTC
TRBJ1-1	TRBD1	NA	TRBV10-3	CAISAVVSSGGVDEAFF	TGTGCCATCAGTGCTGTAGTCTCGTCAGGGGGAGTCGATGAAGCTTTCTTT
TRBJ2-7	TRBD1	NA	TRBV19	CASSDRGFYEQYF	TGTGCCAGTTCGGACAGGGGTTTCTACGAGCAGTACTTC
TRBJ2-5	TRBD2	NA	TRBV19	CASSIVSGRLLQETQYF	TGTGCCAGTAGTATCGTTAGCGGGAGACTTCTTCAAGAGACCCAGTACTTC
TRBJ1-5	TRBD1	NA	TRBV4-1	CASSWDSRSNQPQHF	TGCGCCAGCAGCTGGGACAGTCGCAGCAATCAGCCCCAGCATTTT
TRBJ1-4	TRBD1	NA	TRBV28	CASSFGMGDRGEKLFF	TGTGCCAGCAGTTTCGGGATGGGGGACAGGGGTGAAAAACTGTTTTTT
TRBJ2-7	NA	NA	TRBV4-1	CASSLTPGVTYEQYF	TGCGCCAGCAGCCTAACACCCGGGGTTACCTACGAGCAGTACTTC
TRBJ2-1	TRBD1	NA	TRBV6-1	CASSEAQGVFYEQFF	TGTGCCAGCAGTGAAGCGCAGGGGGTTTTTTACGAGCAGTTCTTC
TRBJ2-1	TRBD2	NA	TRBV9	CASTGSGRPYNEQFF	TGTGCCAGCACGGGTAGCGGGAGACCATACAATGAGCAGTTCTTC
TRBJ2-1	TRBD2	NA	TRBV7-9	CASSFSASGNDEQFF	TGTGCCAGCAGCTTTTCGGCTAGCGGGAACGATGAGCAGTTCTTC
TRBJ2-3	TRBD2	NA	TRBV7-3	CASSLYGLAGGVDTQYF	TGTGCCAGCAGCTTATATGGGCTAGCGGGAGGGGTAGATACGCAGTATTTT
TRBJ1-1	NA	NA	TRBV6-5	CASRGGLNTEAFF	TGTGCCAGCAGGGGGGGACTCAACACTGAAGCTTTCTTT